This T cell receptor beta chain originates from a study of metastatic and nonmetastatic thyroid tumors. Notes on the study in general: According to reports, the diversity of TCR beta was significantly higher in malignant thyroid tumors than in benign nodules, and this held in both blood and tumor samples.

TCRdb reanalyzed the PCR reads via MiXCR. The table lists about 30,000 clones, over 15% of them singletons, with approximately 4.6% in the top ten. This clone was seen repeatedly, ten times or more. Its antigen remains unknown. There were no patients who had received any treatment before thyroid surgery. V was shortened by 3 bases and J by 0 bases, with 6 bases between the two germline ends. The CDR3 consists of 14 residues. The germline CDR1 and CDR2 sequences are SGHAT and FQNNGV. This TCR was recovered from a female donor with papillary thyroid cancer or a benign thyroid nodule (not recorded which). Some clones in this sample may be carry-over from other donors' samples. Material: blood. The chain is built from TRBV11-2 and TRBJ2-4; D unresolved. CDR3 protein: CASSFPRAKNIQYF. The CDR3 DNA sequence: TGTGCCAGCAGCTTTCCACGAGCCAAAAACATTCAGTACTTC.